Below, 12 T cell receptor beta chains from the same sample are listed, as sequenced in a study of cytomegalovirus exposure and HLA in healthy donors. Primers: 60 Vbeta forward and 13 Jbeta reverse. Method: immunoSEQ multiplex PCR; TCRdb's copy keeps in-frame clones and lacks some. The sample yields some 110,000 clones, approximately 78% seen once. Sequences were obtained from PBMCs. The receptors stem from a man aged 35-49 years in good health and CMV-seronegative.

This clone was recorded once. This CDR3 is CASSLMSEQFF. CDR3 DNA sequence: TGTGCCAGCAGCTTGATGAGTGAGCAGTTCTTC. The chain employs TRBV5-6 and TRBJ2-1; D is unresolved. This CDR3 has 11 residues. In germline, CDR1 is SGHDT, CDR2 YYEEEE. The V end was cut by 1 base, the J end by 9 bases, with 5 bases between.

This chain connects TRBV6-1 to TRBJ1-4; D is perhaps TRBD1 (6 bases). The V gene lost 7 bases and the J gene lost 4 bases, with 10 bases spanning the gap. This CDR3 comprises 13 residues. Germline lookup yields CDR1 MNHNS and CDR2 SASEGT. For the CDR3, the DNA is TGTGCCAGCATTGGACAGATTAATGAAAAACTGTTTTTT. Translated: CASIGQINEKLFF.

This chain joins TRBV5-6 and TRBJ1-1, with unresolved D. V was clipped by 2 bases and J by 8 bases, with 13 bases between them. CDR1 is SGHDT, CDR2 YYEEEE, per germline. The CDR3 runs to 13 residues. CDR3 DNA: TGTGCCAGCAGCTTTCAATTGGCGGGGGAAGCTTTCTTT. It specifies CASSFQLAGEAFF.

This clone was counted once. This rearrangement joins TRBV7-8 to TRBJ1-1; D perhaps matches TRBD1 (5 bases). V gave up 0 bases and J gave up 7 bases, with 12 bases separating them. The germline CDR1 and CDR2 sequences are SGHVS and FQNEAQ. CDR3 size: 14 residues. The CDR3 DNA sequence: TGTGCCAGCAGCTTAGCATCAGGCAGGGATGAAGCTTTCTTT. Its protein product is CASSLASGRDEAFF.

The chain is built from TRBV29-1 and TRBJ2-7, with D possibly being TRBD1 (6 bases). CDR1 is SQVTM, CDR2 ANQGSEA, per germline. CDR3 length: 12 amino acids. The germline V and J ends were trimmed by 8 bases and 1 base, with 12 bases remaining between them. The CDR3 DNA reads TGCAGCCTCCGGGACACGTCCTACGAGCAGTACTTC. As protein: CSLRDTSYEQYF.

This clone was picked up a small number of times. V gene TRBV11-2 combines with J gene TRBJ1-3, with D tentatively TRBD1 (6 bases). Per germline, CDR1 SGHAT and CDR2 FQNNGV. Trimming stripped 4 bases from V and 0 bases from J, with 10 bases between. This CDR3 comprises 15 residues. This CDR3 reads CASSSLQGSGNTIYF. CDR3 sequence (DNA): TGTGCCAGCAGCTCGTTACAGGGCTCTGGAAACACCATATATTTT. The full variable domain, its missing parts supplied by reference TRBV11-2 and TRBJ1-3, is EAGVAQSPRYKIIEKRQSVAFWCNPISGHATLYWYQQILGQGPKLLIQFQNNGVVDDSQLPKDRFSAERLKGVDSTLKIQPAKLEDSAVYLCASSSLQGSGNTIYFGEGSWLTVV.

The J gene is TRBJ1-2, the V gene TRBV6-1; 7 positions agree with TRBD1. J lost 8 bases, V lost 4 bases, and 7 bases had no gene match. The CDR3 is 13 amino acids. Germline loops: CDR1 MNHNS, CDR2 SASEGT. CDR3 nucleotides: TGTGCCAGCAGTGCGGCAGGGGGATACGGCTACACCTTC. This sequence encodes CASSAAGGYGYTF.

In nucleotides, the CDR3 is TGTGCCAGCAGCGTAGAGGGCGGGGGGCCTACAGATACGCAGTATTTT. Its protein is CASSVEGGGPTDTQYF. V is TRBV9 and J is TRBJ2-3, with 8 positions matching TRBD2. CDR1 is SGDLS and CDR2 is YYNGEE in the germline V gene. The CDR3 is made up of 16 amino acids. Losses at the gene ends were 0 bases for V and 3 bases for J; bases not matched to a gene: 6.

This clone was recorded once. The CDR3 nucleotides read TGTGCCAGCAGCCCACTCCGGGATGGGGGCCGGGAGACCCAGTACTTC. This gives the protein CASSPLRDGGRETQYF. The genes are TRBV5-6 and TRBJ2-5; tentative D call: TRBD1 (6 bases). CDR3 size: 16 residues. The V and J ends lost 4 bases and 5 bases respectively, with 21 bases between them. Germline V CDR1 and CDR2: SGHDT, YYEEEE. The full variable domain, in which reference TRBV5-6 and TRBJ2-5 provide the parts outside the CDR3, is DAGVTQSPTHLIKTRGQQVTLRCSPKSGHDTVSWYQQALGQGPQFIFQYYEEEERQRGNFPDRFSGHQFPNYSSELNVNALLLGDSALYLCASSPLRDGGRETQYFGPGTRLLVL.

The V and J genes are TRBV5-6 and TRBJ1-1; D unclear. V was shortened by 4 bases and J by 2 bases, with 6 bases between the two germline ends. CDR3 size: 12 residues. Germline V gives CDR1 SGHDT, CDR2 YYEEEE. The CDR3 here is CASSTSNTEAFF. The CDR3 DNA follows: TGTGCCAGCAGCACATCTAACACTGAAGCTTTCTTT.

The chain links TRBV27 to TRBJ2-7; 7 bases line up with TRBD1. With 3 bases clipped from V and 0 bases from J, the junction kept 17 bases outside the gene matches. CDR1 is MNHEY, CDR2 SMNVEV, per germline (reference sequence). CDR3 length: 19 amino acids. The CDR3 DNA is TGTGCCAGCAGTTTTAAGGTATGTACCCTAGGGGGCCCCTCCTACGAGCAGTACTTC. Translation: CASSFKVCTLGGPSYEQYF.

The CDR3 protein is CASGLFLAGGDEQFF. In DNA, the CDR3 is TGTGCTAGTGGTTTGTTCCTAGCGGGGGGCGATGAGCAGTTCTTC. The rearrangement uses TRBV12-5 and TRBJ2-1; 11 positions match TRBD2. Germline V CDR1 and CDR2: LGHNT, FRNRAP. V gave up 2 bases and J gave up 8 bases; unmatched junction bases: 5. The CDR3 length is 15 residues.